Listed here is a single T cell receptor beta chain. The data stem from a study of blood T cell repertoires in COVID-19. About the study: Sources were T cells, B-cell-depleted T cells, or PBMCs; the material itself was cDNA or gDNA.

Germline-derived CDR1 and CDR2 are SGHNT and YYREEE (reference sequence). V gave up 4 bases and J gave up 3 bases, with 7 bases separating them. This CDR3 has 12 residues. The method was immunoSEQ multiplex PCR; TCRdb's version includes in-frame clones alone and lacks a portion of them. The sample records about 220,000 clones, about 80% being singletons. This sequence was found in a woman in her fifties or sixties with acute or convalescent COVID-19. The genes are TRBV5-4 and TRBJ2-5, with D unclear. The sample taken for sequencing was peripheral blood. The CDR3 spells CASSLLKETQYF. The CDR3 bases are TGTGCCAGCAGCCTATTGAAAGAGACCCAGTACTTC. Combining the CDR3 with reference TRBV5-4 and TRBJ2-5 gives the whole variable domain ETGVTQSPTHLIKTRGQQVTLRCSSQSGHNTVSWYQQALGQGPQFIFQYYREEENGRGNFPPRFSGLQFPNYSSELNVNALELDDSALYLCASSLLKETQYFGPGTRLLVL.